This entry lists 28 T cell receptor beta chains sequenced from one sample in a study of graft-versus-host responses after intestinal transplantation. These receptors have no known antigen. The data were produced by immunoSEQ multiplex PCR, yet TCRdb's version contains in-frame clones alone and is incomplete. The sample contains 35,000 to 45,000 clones, approximately 94% of which appear only once. The specimen comprised unstimulated CD4+ T cells sorted from spleen or lymph node cells, sampled before transplant. The receptors come from a human donor who was the organ donor for an intestinal transplant.

This chain uses TRBV7-2 with TRBJ1-1; no definite D call. CDR3 length: 16 residues. CDR1 SGHTA and CDR2 FQGNSA come from the germline V gene. The ends were cut back, 3 bases at V and 0 bases at J, with 14 bases in the middle. CDR3 bases: TGTGCCAGCAGCTTGAGGTCGGGGTTCATGAACACTGAAGCTTTCTTT. The encoded protein is CASSLRSGFMNTEAFF.

The chain uses TRBV6-6 and TRBJ2-1, with 8 nucleotides matching TRBD1. Losses at the gene ends were 6 bases for V and 5 bases for J; bases not matched to a gene: 9. CDR1 and CDR2 (germline): MNHNY, SVGAGI (reference sequence). This CDR3 is 15 amino acids long. The CDR3 sequence is CASRSRGRLHNEQFF. The DNA for the CDR3 is TGTGCCAGCAGGTCCAGGGGGCGTTTACACAATGAGCAGTTCTTC.

This clone came up once. The chain uses TRBV7-3 and TRBJ2-3; possible D gene TRBD1, 6 bases. V was trimmed by 1 base and J by 0 bases, leaving 11 bases between them. Germline CDR1 reads SGHTA; CDR2 reads FQGTGA. CDR3 length: 16 residues. CDR3 bases: TGTGCCAGCAGCTTAAACCAGGGGCCTAGCACAGATACGCAGTATTTT. It yields the protein CASSLNQGPSTDTQYF.

This chain joins TRBV5-4 and TRBJ1-6; D call uncertain. V was cut by 0 bases and J by 0 bases, with 10 bases left in between. In germline, CDR1 is SGHNT, CDR2 YYREEE (reference sequence). The CDR3 has 17 residues. CDR3 bases: TGTGCCAGCAGCTTGGGGACGGCTAGCTCCTATAATTCACCCCTCCACTTT. As protein: CASSLGTASSYNSPLHF.

The V and J genes are TRBV28 and TRBJ2-4; TRBD1 matches 9 bases. Germline values: CDR1 MDHEN, CDR2 SYDVKM. The J segment lost 6 bases and the V segment lost 5 bases, leaving 8 bases of the junction unmatched. CDR3 length equals 15 residues. CDR3 DNA: TGTGCCAGCAGTGATCCGGGACAGGGTTTAAACATTCAGTACTTC. Encoded protein: CASSDPGQGLNIQYF.

The chain carries TRBV6-1 and TRBJ1-4; D possibly corresponds to TRBD1 (6 bases). Between the trimmed V and J ends, which lost 6 bases and 8 bases, there was a span of 16 bases. The germline V gene encodes CDR1 MNHNS and CDR2 SASEGT. CDR3 length: 14 amino acids. CDR3 region: CASRQGTRGEKLFF. CDR3 nucleotide sequence: TGTGCCAGCAGGCAGGGGACGAGGGGAGAAAAACTGTTTTTT.

The chain links TRBV19 to TRBJ1-1; TRBD1 matches at 7 bases. V lost 6 bases and J lost 0; bases outside the gene matches: 10. Germline lookup yields CDR1 LNHDA and CDR2 SQIVND (reference sequence). The length of the CDR3 is 16 residues. CDR3 loop: CASRHVQGRMNTEAFF. CDR3 bases: TGTGCCAGTAGGCATGTACAGGGGAGGATGAACACTGAAGCTTTCTTT.

This rearrangement joins TRBV13 to TRBJ2-2; 9 nucleotides match TRBD1. CDR1 and CDR2 from the germline V gene are PRHDT and FYEKMQ (reference sequence). Trimming at V came to 5 bases and at J to 5 bases, leaving 12 bases not matched to a gene. The CDR3 consists of 17 residues. The CDR3 spells CASSLVGGTGRTGELFF. CDR3 DNA: TGTGCCAGCAGCCTAGTCGGGGGGACAGGGCGGACCGGGGAGCTGTTTTTT.

The CDR3 protein is CASSLTPGQDEKLFF. As DNA, the CDR3 is TGTGCCAGCAGCTTAACCCCCGGACAGGATGAAAAACTGTTTTTT. The chain recombines TRBV7-2 with TRBJ1-4, with TRBD1 identical over 7 bases. Looked up from germline, CDR1 is SGHTA and CDR2 is FQGNSA. The CDR3 is 15 residues long. J was trimmed by 6 bases and V by 2 bases; bases with no gene match: 6. The full variable domain, rest sourced from reference TRBV7-2 and TRBJ1-4, is GAGVSQSPSNKVTEKGKDVELRCDPISGHTALYWYRQSLGQGLEFLIYFQGNSAPDKSGLPSDRFSAERTGGSVSTLTIQRTQQEDSAVYLCASSLTPGQDEKLFFGSGTQLSVL.

This sequence joins TRBV4-3 and TRBJ2-7; 9 bases agree with TRBD1. J lost 2 bases, V lost 3 bases, and 2 bases had no gene match. The CDR3 covers 14 residues. Looked up from germline, CDR1 is LGHNA and CDR2 is YSLEER. The DNA for the CDR3 is TGCGCCAGCAGCCAGAGACAGGGGGCCTACGAGCAGTACTTC. Its translation is CASSQRQGAYEQYF.

The gene calls are TRBV7-9 and TRBJ2-4; D may correspond to TRBD1 or TRBD2 (5 bases each). The V gene's germline CDR1 is SEHNR and CDR2 FQNEAQ (reference sequence). V gave up 5 bases and J gave up 0 bases, with 14 bases separating them. The CDR3 covers 16 residues. The CDR3 region is CASSQAEGLAKNIQYF. CDR3 in DNA: TGTGCCAGCAGCCAGGCCGAGGGGCTAGCCAAAAACATTCAGTACTTC.

The rearrangement joins TRBV4-1 to TRBJ2-5, with 14 nucleotides matching TRBD2. The CDR3 consists of 18 residues. Germline CDR1 reads MGHRA; CDR2 reads YSYEKL. The V and J ends lost 6 bases and 0 bases, in that order; junction bases with no gene match: 9. Here the CDR3 reads CASSRGLAGGRYQETQYF. DNA for the CDR3: TGCGCCAGCAGTCGAGGACTAGCGGGGGGACGGTACCAAGAGACCCAGTACTTC.

The chain recombines TRBV30 with TRBJ2-2; the D gene is possibly TRBD2 (6 bases). This CDR3 comprises 14 residues. Germline CDR1 and CDR2: GTSNPN and SVGIG (reference sequence). Trimming stripped 7 bases from V and 6 bases from J, with 18 bases between. CDR3 amino acids: CASRAGRGPGELFF. CDR3 bases: TGTGCCTCCCGGGCCGGGCGGGGTCCCGGGGAGCTGTTTTTT.

With respect to this clone: At one end, the junction sequence differs from germline, possibly due to a read error. The genes are TRBV7-7 and TRBJ1-3; D is undetermined. This CDR3 is 16 amino acids long. Germline assignment: CDR1 SSHAT and CDR2 FNYEAQ (reference sequence). In nucleotides, the CDR3 is TGTGCTAGCAGCCCCCCTTGGGGTATCTCTGGAAACACCATATATTTT. It yields the protein CASSPPWGISGNTIYF. Full variable domain (missing parts from reference TRBV7-7 and TRBJ1-3): GAGVSQSPRYKVTKRGQDVTLRCDPISSHATLYWYQQALGQGPEFLTYFNYEAQPDKSGLPSDRFSAERPEGSISTLTIQRTEQRDSAMYRCASSPPWGISGNTIYFGEGSWLTVV.

The rearrangement uses TRBV6-5 and TRBJ2-7; 8 nucleotides line up with TRBD1. This CDR3 has 14 residues. After removal of 5 bases from V and 3 bases from J, the junction contained 6 bases not matched to a gene. The germline CDR1 and CDR2 sequences are MNHEY and SVGAGI. In DNA form, the CDR3 reads TGTGCCAGCAGTGGACAGGGTCGTGACTACGAGCAGTACTTC. Protein: CASSGQGRDYEQYF.

V usage is TRBV5-6 and J usage is TRBJ1-1; 11 bases fit TRBD1. Per germline, CDR1 SGHDT and CDR2 YYEEEE. CDR3 length equals 13 residues. V shed 4 bases and J 11 bases; nucleotides not matched to a gene: 7. The CDR3 DNA is TGTGCCAGCAGCGTGGACAGGGGGCAACGGGCTTTCTTT. This encodes CASSVDRGQRAFF.

J is TRBJ1-2 and V is TRBV11-2; D perhaps matches TRBD1 (5 bases). The CDR3 covers 14 residues. V lost 1 base and J lost 10, with 16 bases in between. Germline V lookup: CDR1 SGHAT, CDR2 FQNNGV. The CDR3 DNA reads TGTGCCAGCAGCTTAGTTCAACAGGACGACTCCTACACCTTC. Translation: CASSLVQQDDSYTF.

There are a few counts of this clone. The chain carries TRBV13 and TRBJ2-1; 10 bases align to TRBD2. Germline V gene sequence: CDR1 PRHDT, CDR2 FYEKMQ (reference sequence). Trimming at V came to 2 bases and at J to 4 bases, leaving 5 bases not matched to a gene. This CDR3 comprises 16 residues. CDR3 residues: CASSLTLAGNYNEQFF. The DNA for the CDR3 is TGTGCCAGCAGCTTAACACTAGCGGGGAATTACAATGAGCAGTTCTTC.

J is TRBJ1-1 and V is TRBV5-4; perhaps TRBD1 as D (5 bases). Trimming pared 2 bases from V and 4 bases from J, leaving 15 bases between. CDR3 length: 15 residues. Germline V lookup: CDR1 SGHNT, CDR2 YYREEE (reference sequence). DNA of the CDR3: TGTGCCAGCAGCTTAGGTCCGTTCGGGGCCACTGAAGCTTTCTTT. Translation gives CASSLGPFGATEAFF.

The chain joins TRBV6-9 to TRBJ2-7, with 7 bases fitting TRBD2. CDR3 size: 17 residues. The V gene's germline CDR1 is MNHGY and CDR2 SVAAGI. The V segment lost 0 bases and the J segment 0 bases; nucleotides outside the gene matches: 8. CDR3 loop: CASSYSGGGLPSYEQYF. The CDR3, as DNA: TGTGCCAGCAGTTATTCGGGGGGGGGTCTTCCCTCCTACGAGCAGTACTTC.

The V gene is TRBV6-5, the J gene TRBJ2-2; 10 bases match TRBD1. With 1 base clipped from V and 6 bases from J, the junction kept 2 bases outside the gene matches. The CDR3 runs 15 residues. Germline V lookup: CDR1 MNHEY, CDR2 SVGAGI. This CDR3 is CASSYFGQGAGELFF. The CDR3 DNA reads TGTGCCAGCAGTTACTTCGGACAGGGGGCCGGGGAGCTGTTTTTT.

J is TRBJ1-3 and V is TRBV28; D unclear. CDR1 is MDHEN and CDR2 is SYDVKM in the germline V gene. The CDR3 totals 14 residues. Trimming pared 7 bases from V and 4 bases from J, leaving 14 bases between. The CDR3 is CASKSGPRGNTIYF. CDR3 sequence (DNA): TGTGCCAGCAAGTCCGGCCCCAGGGGAAACACCATATATTTT.

V is TRBV5-1 and J is TRBJ1-1, with TRBD1 identical over 9 bases. The CDR3 is 13 amino acids. The ends lost 4 bases at V and 11 bases at J; junction bases unmatched: 9. The germline V gene encodes CDR1 SGHRS and CDR2 YFSETQ. DNA for the CDR3: TGCGCCAGCAGCCTAACCGGGACAGGGTGGGCTTTCTTT. This encodes CASSLTGTGWAFF.

The chain joins TRBV2 to TRBJ2-5; 12 bases map to TRBD2. CDR1 is SNHLY, CDR2 FYNNEI, per germline. The CDR3 runs to 15 residues. With 6 bases clipped from V and 2 bases from J, the junction kept 4 bases outside the gene matches. The CDR3 region is CASRDGLAGQETQYF. As DNA, the CDR3 is TGTGCCAGCAGAGACGGACTAGCGGGACAAGAGACCCAGTACTTC.

The chain employs TRBV7-2 and TRBJ1-6, with D perhaps TRBD1 (6 bases). The V gene lost 1 base and the J gene lost 10 bases, with 11 bases spanning the gap. The germline V gene encodes CDR1 SGHTA and CDR2 FQGNSA. This CDR3 is 14 amino acids long. The DNA of the CDR3 is TGTGCCAGCAGCTTAGTGCAGGGGAAATCACCCCTCCACTTT. It is translated as CASSLVQGKSPLHF.

The chain links TRBV6-1 to TRBJ1-6; weak D call: TRBD1 (5 bases). Germline V CDR1 and CDR2: MNHNS, SASEGT. The CDR3 extends over 12 amino acids. With 5 bases removed from V and 9 bases from J, the gap between germline ends came to 8 bases. The CDR3 protein is CASSKGVSPLHF. Written as DNA, the CDR3 is TGTGCCAGCAGTAAAGGGGTTTCACCCCTCCACTTT.

The gene calls are TRBV4-1 and TRBJ2-7, with D possibly matching TRBD2 (5 bases). V lost 4 bases, J lost 0 bases, and 10 bases lay in between. CDR1 MGHRA and CDR2 YSYEKL come from the germline V gene. The CDR3 has 14 amino acids. The CDR3 nucleotides are TGCGCCAGCAGCCCGCCGGGGATCTCCTACGAGCAGTACTTC. Protein sequence: CASSPPGISYEQYF.

V usage is TRBV11-2 and J usage is TRBJ1-2; TRBD1 is a possible D gene (6 bases). Germline values: CDR1 SGHAT, CDR2 FQNNGV. This CDR3 contains 18 residues. V dropped 5 bases and J dropped 4 bases, with 26 bases sitting between them. The CDR3 here is CASSLSLIRDTGLYGYTF. The CDR3 DNA reads as TGTGCCAGCAGCCTGAGCCTTATTAGGGACACCGGACTCTATGGCTACACCTTC.